This T cell receptor (beta chain) was obtained from a study of technical replicates of blood from several donors. This clone was observed a single time. CDR3 length: 22 residues. Germline lookup yields CDR1 LNHNV and CDR2 YYDKDF (reference sequence). The junction had 21 bases not matched to a gene; V was cut back by 1 base and J by 5 bases. Assay used: immunoSEQ multiplex PCR; TCRdb lists only in-frame clones, some missing. The sample holds about 80,000 clones, over 75% seen once. The material sequenced was T cells isolated from PBMCs. This sequence joins TRBV15 and TRBJ2-1, with 12 positions matching TRBD1. This clonotype was sampled from a human donor in good health. CDR3 sequence (DNA): TGTGCCACCAGCAGAGTTGGGACAGGGGGCGATCCTCGGGAGTTAATCGACAATGAGCAGTTCTTC. Encoded protein: CATSRVGTGGDPRELIDNEQFF.